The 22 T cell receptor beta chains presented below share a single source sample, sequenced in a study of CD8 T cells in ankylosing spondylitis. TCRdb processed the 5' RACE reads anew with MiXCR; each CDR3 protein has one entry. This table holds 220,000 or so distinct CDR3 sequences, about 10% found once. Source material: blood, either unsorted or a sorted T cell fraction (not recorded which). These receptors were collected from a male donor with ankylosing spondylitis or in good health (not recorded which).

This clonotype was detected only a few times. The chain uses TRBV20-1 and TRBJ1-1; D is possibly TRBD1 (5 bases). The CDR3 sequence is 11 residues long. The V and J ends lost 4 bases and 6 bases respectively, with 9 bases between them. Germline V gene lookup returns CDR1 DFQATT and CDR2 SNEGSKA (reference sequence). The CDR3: CSATRVSEAFF. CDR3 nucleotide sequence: TGCAGTGCTACCAGGGTTTCTGAAGCTTTCTTT.

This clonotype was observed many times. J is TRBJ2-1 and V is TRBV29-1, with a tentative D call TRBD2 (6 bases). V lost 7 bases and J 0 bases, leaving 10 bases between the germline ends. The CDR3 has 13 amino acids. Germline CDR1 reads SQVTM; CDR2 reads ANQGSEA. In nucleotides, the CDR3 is TGCAGCGGGGGGGTCTCCTCCTACAATGAGCAGTTCTTC. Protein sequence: CSGGVSSYNEQFF.

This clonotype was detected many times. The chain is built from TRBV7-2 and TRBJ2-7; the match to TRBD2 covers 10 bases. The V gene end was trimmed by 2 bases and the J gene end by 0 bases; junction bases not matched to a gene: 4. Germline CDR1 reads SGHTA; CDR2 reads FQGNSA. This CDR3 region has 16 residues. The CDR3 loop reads CASSLRSSGSSYEQYF. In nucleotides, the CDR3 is TGTGCCAGCAGCTTAAGATCTAGCGGGAGCTCCTACGAGCAGTACTTC.

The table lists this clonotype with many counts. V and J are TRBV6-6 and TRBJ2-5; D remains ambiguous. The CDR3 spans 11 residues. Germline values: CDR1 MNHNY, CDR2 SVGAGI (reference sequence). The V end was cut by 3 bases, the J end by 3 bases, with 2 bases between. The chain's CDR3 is CASSYKETQYF. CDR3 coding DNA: TGTGCCAGCAGTTATAAAGAGACCCAGTACTTC.

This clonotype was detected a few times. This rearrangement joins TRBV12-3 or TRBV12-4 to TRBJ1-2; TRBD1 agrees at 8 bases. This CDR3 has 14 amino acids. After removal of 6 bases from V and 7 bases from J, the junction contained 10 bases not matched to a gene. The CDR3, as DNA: TGTGCCAGCAGCCGGACCGGGACAGGCCTTGGCTACACCTTC. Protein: CASSRTGTGLGYTF.

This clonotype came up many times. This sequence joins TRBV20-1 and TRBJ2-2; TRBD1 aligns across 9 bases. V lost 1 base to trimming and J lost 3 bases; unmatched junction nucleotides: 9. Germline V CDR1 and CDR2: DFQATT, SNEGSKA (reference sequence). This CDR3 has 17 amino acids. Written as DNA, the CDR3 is TGCAGTGCTAGAGTTGGTTTGGGACAGGGTCACACCGGGGAGCTGTTTTTT. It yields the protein CSARVGLGQGHTGELFF.

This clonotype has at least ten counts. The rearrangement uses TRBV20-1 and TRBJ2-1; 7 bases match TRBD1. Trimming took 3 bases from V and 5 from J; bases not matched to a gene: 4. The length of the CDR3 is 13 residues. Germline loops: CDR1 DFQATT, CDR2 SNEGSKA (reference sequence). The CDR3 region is CSARLQGDNEQFF. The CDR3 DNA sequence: TGCAGTGCTAGGCTCCAGGGGGACAATGAGCAGTTCTTC.

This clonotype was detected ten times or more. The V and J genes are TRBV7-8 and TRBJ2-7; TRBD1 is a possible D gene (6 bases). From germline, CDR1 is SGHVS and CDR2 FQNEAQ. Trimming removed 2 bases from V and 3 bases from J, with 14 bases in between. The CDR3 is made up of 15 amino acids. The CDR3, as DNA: TGTGCCAGCAGCTTAAGTGCAGGGGTGGGCTACGAGCAGTACTTC. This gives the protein CASSLSAGVGYEQYF.

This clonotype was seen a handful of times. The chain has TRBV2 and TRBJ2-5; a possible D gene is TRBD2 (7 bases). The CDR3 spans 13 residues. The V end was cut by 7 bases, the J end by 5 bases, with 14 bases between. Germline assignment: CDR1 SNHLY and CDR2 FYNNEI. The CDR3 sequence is CASMGGHDETQYF. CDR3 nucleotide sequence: TGTGCCAGCATGGGGGGGCACGACGAGACCCAGTACTTC.

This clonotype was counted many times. CDR3 bases: TGCAGTGCTGATCCGGGACAGGGATACACTAAAAGCAATCAGCCCCAGCATTTT. The encoded protein is CSADPGQGYTKSNQPQHF. This chain joins TRBV20-1 and TRBJ1-5; 9 bases align to TRBD1. CDR3 length: 18 amino acids. Germline V lookup: CDR1 DFQATT, CDR2 SNEGSKA (reference sequence). V lost 5 bases, J lost 1 base, and 15 bases stayed unmatched.

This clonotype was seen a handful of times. The CDR3: CASSLDRARNEQYF. The CDR3 DNA reads as TGCGCCAGCAGCTTGGACAGGGCGAGGAACGAGCAGTACTTC. The gene calls are TRBV5-1 and TRBJ2-7; possibly TRBD1 for D (6 bases). V dropped 0 bases and J dropped 5 bases, with 12 bases sitting between them. Germline CDR1 and CDR2: SGHRS and YFSETQ. The CDR3 covers 14 residues.

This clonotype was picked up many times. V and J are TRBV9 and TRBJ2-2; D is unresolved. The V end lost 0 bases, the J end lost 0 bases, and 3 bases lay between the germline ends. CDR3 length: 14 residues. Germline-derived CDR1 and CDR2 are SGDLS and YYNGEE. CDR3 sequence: CASSVDSNTGELFF. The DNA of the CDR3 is TGTGCCAGCAGCGTAGATTCGAACACCGGGGAGCTGTTTTTT.

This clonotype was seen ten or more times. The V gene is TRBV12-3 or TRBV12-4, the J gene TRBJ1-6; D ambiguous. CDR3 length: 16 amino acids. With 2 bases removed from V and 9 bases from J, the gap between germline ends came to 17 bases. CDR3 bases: TGTGCCAGCAGTTTACGGGCGTCCGATACGGGTTCACCCCTCCACTTT. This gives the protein CASSLRASDTGSPLHF.

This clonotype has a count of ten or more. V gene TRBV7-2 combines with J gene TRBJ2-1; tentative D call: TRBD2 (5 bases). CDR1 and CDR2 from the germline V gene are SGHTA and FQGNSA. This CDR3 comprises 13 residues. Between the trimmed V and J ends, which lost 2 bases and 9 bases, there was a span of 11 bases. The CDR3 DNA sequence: TGTGCCAGCAGCTTAAGTGGAGCGGTTGAGCAGTTCTTC. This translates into CASSLSGAVEQFF.

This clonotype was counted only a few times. The CDR3 loop reads CASTPGGFRSGNTIYF. As DNA, the CDR3 is TGTGCCAGCACCCCCGGGGGATTCCGCTCTGGAAACACCATATATTTT. This chain uses TRBV12-3 or TRBV12-4 with TRBJ1-3, with D tentatively TRBD1 (5 bases). Deletions cut 7 bases from V and 0 bases from J, with 16 bases between. CDR3 size: 16 residues.

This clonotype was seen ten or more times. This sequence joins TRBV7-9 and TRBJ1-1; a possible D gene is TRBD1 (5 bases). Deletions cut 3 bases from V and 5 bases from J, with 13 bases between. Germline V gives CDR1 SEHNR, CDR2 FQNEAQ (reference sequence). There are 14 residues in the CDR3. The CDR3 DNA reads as TGTGCCAGCAGCTTCGAGGGGCCTTTTACTGAAGCTTTCTTT. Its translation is CASSFEGPFTEAFF.

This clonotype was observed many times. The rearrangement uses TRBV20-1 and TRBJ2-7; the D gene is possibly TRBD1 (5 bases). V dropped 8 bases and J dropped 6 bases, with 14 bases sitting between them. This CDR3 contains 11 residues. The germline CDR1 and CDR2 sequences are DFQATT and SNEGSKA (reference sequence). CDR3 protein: CSFVGEVEQYF. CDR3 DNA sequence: TGCAGTTTTGTAGGGGAAGTCGAGCAGTACTTC.

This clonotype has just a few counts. This chain's CDR3 is CASSQPGRNSNQPQHF. CDR3 nucleotide sequence: TGTGCCAGCAGTCAGCCGGGACGGAATAGCAATCAGCCCCAGCATTTT. This rearrangement joins TRBV28 to TRBJ1-5; the D gene is possibly TRBD1 (5 bases). V was clipped by 5 bases and J by 0 bases, with 14 bases between them. CDR3 length: 16 residues. CDR1 is MDHEN and CDR2 is SYDVKM in the germline V gene.

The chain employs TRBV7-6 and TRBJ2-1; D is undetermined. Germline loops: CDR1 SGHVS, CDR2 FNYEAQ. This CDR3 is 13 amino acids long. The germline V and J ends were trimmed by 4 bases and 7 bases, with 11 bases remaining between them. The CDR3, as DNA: TGTGCCAGCAGCTCCCCGAGGCGGAATGAGCAGTTCTTC. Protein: CASSSPRRNEQFF.

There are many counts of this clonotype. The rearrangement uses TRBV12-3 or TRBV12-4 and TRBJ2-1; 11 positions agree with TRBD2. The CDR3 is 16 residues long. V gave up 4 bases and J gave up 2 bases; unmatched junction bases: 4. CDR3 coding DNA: TGTGCCAGCAGTTCACATAGCGGGGGGGCCTACAATGAGCAGTTCTTC. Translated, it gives CASSSHSGGAYNEQFF.

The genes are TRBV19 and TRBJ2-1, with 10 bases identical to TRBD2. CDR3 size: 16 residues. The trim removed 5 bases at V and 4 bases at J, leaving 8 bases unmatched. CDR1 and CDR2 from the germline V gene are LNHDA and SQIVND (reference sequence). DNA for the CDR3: TGTGCCAGTAGTCCCAATCCTAGCGGGGGTTACAATGAGCAGTTCTTC. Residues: CASSPNPSGGYNEQFF.

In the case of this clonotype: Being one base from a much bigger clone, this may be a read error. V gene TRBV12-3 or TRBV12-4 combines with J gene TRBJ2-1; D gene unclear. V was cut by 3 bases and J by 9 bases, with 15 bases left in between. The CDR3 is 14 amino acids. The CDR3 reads CASSFVTRVFEQFF. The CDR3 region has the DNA TGTGCCAGCAGTTTCGTGACACGGGTTTTTGAGCAGTTCTTC.